This is a list of T cell receptor beta chains from one sample in a study of blood T cell repertoires in COVID-19. Profiled with immunoSEQ multiplex PCR; TCRdb holds only in-frame clones, not every one. The data hold 200,000 to 250,000 clones, with 70% to 90% observed a single time. Sequencing was performed on peripheral blood. The receptors were sampled from a man aged 60 to 75 with acute or convalescent COVID-19. Both conserved end residues are part of each CDR3. The order of the fields is D gene, clone size, V gene, J gene, CDR3 length, CDR3 protein, CDR3 DNA. D genes are given only for firm matches. Expanded clones are given a class, and other clones once, few, many or no size at all.

D gene: TRBD1; clone size: NA; V gene: TRBV5-1; J gene: TRBJ1-2; CDR3 length: 15; CDR3 protein: CASSTMQGAGYGYTF; CDR3 DNA: TGCGCCAGCAGCACAATGCAGGGGGCGGGCTATGGCTACACCTTC
D gene: TRBD1; clone size: NA; V gene: TRBV27; J gene: TRBJ2-3; CDR3 length: 17; CDR3 protein: CASSQRTGGISTDTQYF; CDR3 DNA: TGTGCCAGCAGTCAAAGGACAGGAGGAATTAGCACAGATACGCAGTATTTT
D gene: NA; clone size: NA; V gene: TRBV6-5; J gene: TRBJ1-6; CDR3 length: 13; CDR3 protein: CASSYQGGSPLHF; CDR3 DNA: TGTGCCAGCAGCTACCAGGGCGGTTCACCCCTCCACTTT
D gene: TRBD1; clone size: NA; V gene: TRBV6-2/TRBV6-3; J gene: TRBJ2-1; CDR3 length: 16; CDR3 protein: CASSGWTGSEYNEQFF; CDR3 DNA: TGTGCCAGCAGTGGCTGGACAGGGTCGGAGTACAATGAGCAGTTCTTC
D gene: TRBD2; clone size: NA; V gene: TRBV9; J gene: TRBJ2-3; CDR3 length: 12; CDR3 protein: CASNGGADTQYF; CDR3 DNA: TGTGCCAGCAATGGGGGGGCAGATACGCAGTATTTT
D gene: NA; clone size: NA; V gene: TRBV6-2/TRBV6-3; J gene: TRBJ1-2; CDR3 length: 12; CDR3 protein: CASSLAESGYTF; CDR3 DNA: TGTGCCAGCAGTTTAGCAGAGTCCGGCTACACCTTC
D gene: NA; clone size: many; V gene: TRBV6-2/TRBV6-3; J gene: TRBJ1-1; CDR3 length: 16; CDR3 protein: CASSYNPGGPNTEAFF; CDR3 DNA: TGTGCCAGCAGTTACAACCCTGGGGGCCCGAACACTGAAGCTTTCTTT
D gene: TRBD1; clone size: NA; V gene: TRBV5-1; J gene: TRBJ1-1; CDR3 length: 12; CDR3 protein: CASRLSGGSAFF; CDR3 DNA: TGCGCCAGTCGGTTATCAGGGGGCTCAGCTTTCTTT
D gene: TRBD1; clone size: NA; V gene: TRBV10-2; J gene: TRBJ1-2; CDR3 length: 15; CDR3 protein: CASSVYRGTGYGYTF; CDR3 DNA: TGCGCCAGCAGTGTCTACAGGGGCACGGGCTATGGCTACACCTTC
D gene: NA; clone size: NA; V gene: TRBV29-1; J gene: TRBJ2-1; CDR3 length: 11; CDR3 protein: CSVNTVNEQFF; CDR3 DNA: TGCAGCGTTAACACAGTCAATGAGCAGTTCTTC
D gene: NA; clone size: NA; V gene: TRBV2; J gene: TRBJ2-1; CDR3 length: 13; CDR3 protein: CASSEVGKREQFF; CDR3 DNA: TGTGCCAGCAGTGAGGTCGGGAAAAGAGAGCAGTTCTTC
D gene: NA; clone size: NA; V gene: TRBV7-6; J gene: TRBJ1-2; CDR3 length: 17; CDR3 protein: CASSPEGGALPNYGYTF; CDR3 DNA: TGTGCCAGCAGCCCCGAAGGGGGGGCGCTTCCTAACTATGGCTACACCTTC
D gene: NA; clone size: NA; V gene: TRBV4-1; J gene: TRBJ2-5; CDR3 length: 14; CDR3 protein: CASSQVTSIETQYF; CDR3 DNA: TGCGCCAGCAGCCAAGTTACTAGTATTGAGACCCAGTACTTC
D gene: NA; clone size: NA; V gene: TRBV19; J gene: TRBJ1-1; CDR3 length: 14; CDR3 protein: CASSIGGTYTEAFF; CDR3 DNA: TGTGCCAGTAGTATTGGGGGCACATACACTGAAGCTTTCTTT
D gene: TRBD1; clone size: NA; V gene: TRBV7-9; J gene: TRBJ1-4; CDR3 length: 14; CDR3 protein: CASSWTGVNEKLFF; CDR3 DNA: TGTGCCAGCAGCTGGACAGGGGTTAATGAAAAACTGTTTTTT
D gene: TRBD2; clone size: NA; V gene: TRBV7-8; J gene: TRBJ2-5; CDR3 length: 14; CDR3 protein: CASSLEASGGPRDF; CDR3 DNA: TGTGCCAGCAGCTTAGAGGCTAGCGGGGGGCCCCGGGACTTC
D gene: TRBD1; clone size: NA; V gene: TRBV6-5; J gene: TRBJ2-7; CDR3 length: 14; CDR3 protein: CASSRTGGSYEQYF; CDR3 DNA: TGTGCCAGCAGTCGTACAGGGGGCAGCTACGAGCAGTACTTC
D gene: TRBD1; clone size: NA; V gene: TRBV20-1; J gene: TRBJ1-5; CDR3 length: 14; CDR3 protein: CSAGGQGGNQPQHF; CDR3 DNA: TGCAGTGCTGGTGGACAGGGTGGCAATCAGCCCCAGCATTTT
D gene: TRBD1; clone size: NA; V gene: TRBV6-5; J gene: TRBJ1-2; CDR3 length: 12; CDR3 protein: CASSFRGYGYTF; CDR3 DNA: TGTGCCAGCTCTTTCAGGGGGTATGGCTACACCTTC
D gene: TRBD1; clone size: NA; V gene: TRBV6-2/TRBV6-3; J gene: TRBJ1-2; CDR3 length: 16; CDR3 protein: CASSYSAGQLNYGYTF; CDR3 DNA: TGTGCCAGCAGTTACTCCGCGGGACAGCTAAACTATGGCTACACCTTC